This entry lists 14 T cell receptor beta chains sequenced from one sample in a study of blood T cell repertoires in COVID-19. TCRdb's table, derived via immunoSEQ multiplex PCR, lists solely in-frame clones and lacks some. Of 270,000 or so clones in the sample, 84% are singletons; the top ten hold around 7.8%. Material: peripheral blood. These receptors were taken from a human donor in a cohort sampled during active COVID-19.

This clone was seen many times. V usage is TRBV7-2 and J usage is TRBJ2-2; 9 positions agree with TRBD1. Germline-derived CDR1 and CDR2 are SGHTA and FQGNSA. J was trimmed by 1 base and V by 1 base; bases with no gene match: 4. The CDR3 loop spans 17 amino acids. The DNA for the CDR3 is TGTGCCAGCAGCTTAGTGAGGGACAGGGTGAACACCGGGGAGCTGTTTTTT. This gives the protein CASSLVRDRVNTGELFF.

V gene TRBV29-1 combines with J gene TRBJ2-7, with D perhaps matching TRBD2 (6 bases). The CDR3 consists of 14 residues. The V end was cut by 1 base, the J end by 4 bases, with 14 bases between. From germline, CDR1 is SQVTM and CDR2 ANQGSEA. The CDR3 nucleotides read TGCAGCGTTGAAGGGGACTCGCTACGGTACGAGCAGTACTTC. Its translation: CSVEGDSLRYEQYF.

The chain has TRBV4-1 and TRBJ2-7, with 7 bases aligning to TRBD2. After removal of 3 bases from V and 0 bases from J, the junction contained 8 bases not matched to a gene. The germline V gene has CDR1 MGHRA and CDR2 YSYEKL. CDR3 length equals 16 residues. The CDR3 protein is CASSQALAASSYEQYF. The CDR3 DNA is TGCGCCAGCAGCCAGGCTCTAGCGGCGTCCTCCTACGAGCAGTACTTC.

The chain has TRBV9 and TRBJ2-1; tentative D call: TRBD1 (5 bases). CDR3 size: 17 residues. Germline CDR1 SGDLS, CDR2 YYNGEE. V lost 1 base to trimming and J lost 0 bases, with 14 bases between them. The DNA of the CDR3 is TGTGCCAGCAGCGTATGGGATTCGGACATCTCCTACAATGAGCAGTTCTTC. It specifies CASSVWDSDISYNEQFF.

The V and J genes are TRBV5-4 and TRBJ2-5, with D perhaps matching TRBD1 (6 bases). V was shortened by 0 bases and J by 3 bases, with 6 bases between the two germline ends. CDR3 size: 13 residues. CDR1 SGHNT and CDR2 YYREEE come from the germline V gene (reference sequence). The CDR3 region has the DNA TGTGCCAGCAGCTTGGACAGGGAAGAGACCCAGTACTTC. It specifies CASSLDREETQYF.

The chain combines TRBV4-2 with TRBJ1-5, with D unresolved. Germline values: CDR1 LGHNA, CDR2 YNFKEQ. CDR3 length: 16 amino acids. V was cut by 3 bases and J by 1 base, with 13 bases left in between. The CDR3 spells CASSHERGDSNQPQHF. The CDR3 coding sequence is TGTGCCAGCAGCCATGAAAGAGGAGACAGCAATCAGCCCCAGCATTTT.

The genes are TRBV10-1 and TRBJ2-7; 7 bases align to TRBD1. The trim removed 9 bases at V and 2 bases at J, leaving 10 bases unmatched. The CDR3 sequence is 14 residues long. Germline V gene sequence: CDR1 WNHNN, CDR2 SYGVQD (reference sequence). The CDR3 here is CARAPGQRTYEQYF. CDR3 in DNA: TGCGCCAGAGCACCGGGACAGAGAACCTACGAGCAGTACTTC.

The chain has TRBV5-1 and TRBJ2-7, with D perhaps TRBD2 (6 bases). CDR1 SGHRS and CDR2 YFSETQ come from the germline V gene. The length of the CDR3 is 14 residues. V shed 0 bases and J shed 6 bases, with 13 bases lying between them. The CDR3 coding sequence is TGCGCCAGCAGCTTGGCCGGGAGCTATTCCGAGCAGTACTTC. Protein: CASSLAGSYSEQYF.

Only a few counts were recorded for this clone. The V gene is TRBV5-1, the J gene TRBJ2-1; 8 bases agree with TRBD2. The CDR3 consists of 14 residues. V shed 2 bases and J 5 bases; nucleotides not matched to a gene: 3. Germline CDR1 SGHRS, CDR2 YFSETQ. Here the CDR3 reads CASSLPGGDNEQFF. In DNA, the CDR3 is TGCGCCAGCAGCTTACCCGGGGGGGACAATGAGCAGTTCTTC.

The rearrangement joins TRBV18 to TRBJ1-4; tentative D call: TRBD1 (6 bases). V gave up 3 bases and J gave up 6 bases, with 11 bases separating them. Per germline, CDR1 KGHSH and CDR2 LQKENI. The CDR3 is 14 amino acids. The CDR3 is CASSPLQGHEKLFF. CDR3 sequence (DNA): TGTGCCAGCTCACCTTTACAGGGCCATGAAAAACTGTTTTTT.

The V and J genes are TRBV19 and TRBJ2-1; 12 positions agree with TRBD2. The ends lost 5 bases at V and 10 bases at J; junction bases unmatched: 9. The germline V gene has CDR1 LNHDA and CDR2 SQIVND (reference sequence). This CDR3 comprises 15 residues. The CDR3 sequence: CASSAQTSGRTEQFF. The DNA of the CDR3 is TGTGCCAGTAGTGCCCAGACTAGCGGGAGAACCGAGCAGTTCTTC.

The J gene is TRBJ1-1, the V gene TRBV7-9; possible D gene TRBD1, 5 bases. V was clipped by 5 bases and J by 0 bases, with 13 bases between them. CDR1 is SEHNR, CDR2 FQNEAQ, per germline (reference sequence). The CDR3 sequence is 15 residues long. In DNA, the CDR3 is TGTGCCAGCAGCCCGCAGGGTAGGTTGAACACTGAAGCTTTCTTT. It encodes CASSPQGRLNTEAFF.

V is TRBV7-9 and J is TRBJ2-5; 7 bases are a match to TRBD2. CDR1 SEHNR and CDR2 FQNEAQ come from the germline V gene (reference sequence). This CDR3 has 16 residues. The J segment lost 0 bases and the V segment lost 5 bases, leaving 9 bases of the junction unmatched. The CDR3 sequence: CASSPAGRKYQETQYF. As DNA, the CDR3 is TGTGCCAGCAGCCCAGCGGGGAGAAAGTACCAAGAGACCCAGTACTTC. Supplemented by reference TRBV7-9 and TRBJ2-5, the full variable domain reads DTGVSQNPRHKITKRGQNVTFRCDPISEHNRLYWYRQTLGQGPEFLTYFQNEAQLEKSRLLSDRFSAERPKGSFSTLEIQRTEQGDSAMYLCASSPAGRKYQETQYFGPGTRLLVL.

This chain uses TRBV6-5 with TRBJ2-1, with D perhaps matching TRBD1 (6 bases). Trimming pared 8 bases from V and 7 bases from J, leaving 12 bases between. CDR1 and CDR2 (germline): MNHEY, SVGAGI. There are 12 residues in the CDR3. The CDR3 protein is CASGRGVNEQFF. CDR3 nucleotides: TGTGCCAGCGGCAGGGGAGTAAATGAGCAGTTCTTC.